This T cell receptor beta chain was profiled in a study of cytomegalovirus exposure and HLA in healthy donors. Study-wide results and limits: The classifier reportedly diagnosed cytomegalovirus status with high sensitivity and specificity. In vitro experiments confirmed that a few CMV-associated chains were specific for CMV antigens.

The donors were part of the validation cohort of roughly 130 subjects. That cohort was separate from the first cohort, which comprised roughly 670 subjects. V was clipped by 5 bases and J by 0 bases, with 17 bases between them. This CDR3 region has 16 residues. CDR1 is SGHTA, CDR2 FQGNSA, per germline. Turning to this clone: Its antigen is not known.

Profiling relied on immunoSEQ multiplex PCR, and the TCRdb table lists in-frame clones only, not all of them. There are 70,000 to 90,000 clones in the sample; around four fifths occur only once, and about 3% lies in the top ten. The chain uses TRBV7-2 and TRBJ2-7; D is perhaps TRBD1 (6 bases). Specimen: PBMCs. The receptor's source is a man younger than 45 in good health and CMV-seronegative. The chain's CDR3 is CASSLRGPSSSYEQYF. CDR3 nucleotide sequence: TGTGCCAGCAGCCTCAGGGGACCCTCAAGCTCCTACGAGCAGTACTTC.